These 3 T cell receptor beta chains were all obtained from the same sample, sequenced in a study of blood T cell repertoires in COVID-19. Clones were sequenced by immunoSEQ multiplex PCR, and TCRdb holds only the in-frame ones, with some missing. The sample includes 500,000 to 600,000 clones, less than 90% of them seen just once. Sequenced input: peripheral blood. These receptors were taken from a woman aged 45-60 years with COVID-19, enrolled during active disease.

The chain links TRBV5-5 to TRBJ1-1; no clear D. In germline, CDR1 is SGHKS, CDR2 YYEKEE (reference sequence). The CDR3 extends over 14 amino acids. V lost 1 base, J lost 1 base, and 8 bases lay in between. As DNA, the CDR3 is TGTGCCAGCAGCTTGCGGGTCACGAACACTGAAGCTTTCTTT. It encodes CASSLRVTNTEAFF.

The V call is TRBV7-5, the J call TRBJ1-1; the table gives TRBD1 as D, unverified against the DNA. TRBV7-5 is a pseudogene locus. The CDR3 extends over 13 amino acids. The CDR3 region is CASSPGGTPEAFF. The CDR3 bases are TGTGCCAGCAGCCCAGGGGGGACACCCGAAGCTTTCTTT.

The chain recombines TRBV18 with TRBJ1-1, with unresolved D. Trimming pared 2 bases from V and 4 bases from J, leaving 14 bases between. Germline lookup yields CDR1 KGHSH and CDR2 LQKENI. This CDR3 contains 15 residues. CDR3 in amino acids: CASSPAREVATEAFF. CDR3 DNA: TGTGCCAGCTCACCAGCCCGGGAGGTCGCCACTGAAGCTTTCTTT.